The present entry profiles one T cell receptor (beta chain) with its context. This could be a read error, since a much larger clone is one nucleotide away. The data are from a study of identical twins. Germline-derived CDR1 and CDR2 are SGHRS and YFSETQ. The CDR3 contains 17 residues. Unique molecular identifiers were in the cDNA, with template-switch universal primer binding. Via MiXCR, TCRdb re-called the 5' RACE reads, giving one row per CDR3 protein. The sample lists a few hundred thousand distinct CDR3 sequences; over 9% were seen once. These data were also reused for a study on yellow fever vaccine responses in identical twins.

The clonotype originates from a young woman in good health. Sequenced sample: CD8+ T cells sorted from blood. The chain links TRBV5-1 to TRBJ2-1, with 12 bases lining up with TRBD2. The CDR3 region is CASGIPGLAGPFGERFF. For the CDR3, the DNA is TGCGCCAGCGGGATACCTGGACTAGCGGGGCCCTTTGGTGAGCGGTTCTTC.